In this sample, the clone carrying this TCR beta chain turned up many times. Its specificity is unknown. These data originate in a study of T cells in Graves' hyperthyroidism and ophthalmopathy. The CDR3 runs 16 residues. Trimming took off 5 bases at V and 2 bases at J, with 16 bases between the two ends. Per the germline V gene, CDR1 is SEHNR and CDR2 is FQNEAQ (reference sequence). Amplification yielded TCR beta CDR3 regions, with RNA transcripts as the source. In the first-round RT-PCR of the TCR CDR3, the HTBI primer set was used. Via MiXCR, TCRdb re-called the multiplex PCR reads, giving one row per CDR3 protein. The sample records a few hundred thousand distinct CDR3 sequences, about 43% being singletons. Study-wide results and limits: Stable hyperthyroidism was told apart from ophthalmopathy by a model built on 13 V-J features. In blood, most of the thyroid clonotypes expanded above 0.001 were also present.

Exclusion followed for patients with uncontrolled infection, other autoimmune disease, pregnancy or lactation. The V gene is TRBV7-9, the J gene TRBJ1-5; no reliable D call. The TCR sequence derives from an adult woman with Graves' disease, either hyperthyroidism or ophthalmopathy (not recorded which). Sequencing input: peripheral blood or thyroid tissue (not recorded which). DNA for the CDR3: TGTGCCAGCAGCGCGGGCCTCCTTGGGGGCAATCAGCCCCAGCATTTT. It encodes CASSAGLLGGNQPQHF. Together with reference TRBV7-9 and TRBJ1-5, the CDR3 gives the full variable domain: DTGVSQNPRHKITKRGQNVTFRCDPISEHNRLYWYRQTLGQGPEFLTYFQNEAQLEKSRLLSDRFSAERPKGSFSTLEIQRTEQGDSAMYLCASSAGLLGGNQPQHFGDGTRLSIL.